One sample yielded the 18 T cell receptor beta chains listed below, sequenced in a study of identical twins. MiXCR was run by TCRdb on the 5' RACE reads, yielding one entry per CDR3 protein. The data hold 1.5 million to 2 million distinct CDR3 sequences, with around 29% observed a single time. Sequenced material: cord blood. The receptors were sampled from a newborn girl in good health.

The chain joins TRBV20-1 to TRBJ1-5; a weak D match, TRBD1 (6 bases). This CDR3 has 14 residues. Germline V gene sequence: CDR1 DFQATT, CDR2 SNEGSKA (reference sequence). CDR3 coding DNA: TGCAGCATTAAGGGGGGGGTAGTAAATCAGCCCCAGCATTTT. It codes for CSIKGGVVNQPQHF.

This clonotype was counted between two and nine times. The rearrangement joins TRBV5-1 to TRBJ1-2; 8 nucleotides align to TRBD1. Per germline, CDR1 SGHRS and CDR2 YFSETQ. This CDR3 region has 20 residues. The V gene end was trimmed by 1 base and the J gene end by 0 bases; junction bases not matched to a gene: 17. CDR3 in amino acids: CASSLQPIRDRLYANYGYTF. In DNA form, the CDR3 reads TGCGCCAGCAGCTTGCAGCCCATCCGGGACAGGCTATACGCTAACTATGGCTACACCTTC. Together with reference TRBV5-1 and TRBJ1-2, the CDR3 gives the full variable domain: KAGVTQTPRYLIKTRGQQVTLSCSPISGHRSVSWYQQTPGQGLQFLFEYFSETQRNKGNFPGRFSGRQFSNSRSEMNVSTLELGDSALYLCASSLQPIRDRLYANYGYTFGSGTRLTVV.

This clonotype was detected a few times. The chain joins TRBV25-1 to TRBJ2-3; D ambiguous. CDR1 and CDR2 from the germline V gene are MGHDK and SYGVNS. Deletions cut 4 bases from V and 0 bases from J, with 14 bases between. This CDR3 has 16 amino acids. The CDR3 DNA is TGTGCCAGCAGTGTGCTCGACTCCACTAGCACAGATACGCAGTATTTT. It codes for CASSVLDSTSTDTQYF.

V and J are TRBV28 and TRBJ1-2, with TRBD1 identical over 7 bases. CDR1 and CDR2 from the germline V gene are MDHEN and SYDVKM. CDR3 length: 14 amino acids. V trimming: 5 bases; J trimming: 3 bases; junction bases outside the gene matches: 6. The CDR3 bases are TGTGCCAGCAGTGAGACCGGGACAGACTATGGCTACACCTTC. Translation: CASSETGTDYGYTF.

The V call is TRBV25-1, the J call TRBJ2-5; 8 nucleotides match TRBD2. Trimming cost V 7 bases and J 2 bases; bases outside gene matches: 6. This CDR3 contains 14 residues. Germline CDR1 and CDR2: MGHDK and SYGVNS. The CDR3 spells CASTLSGTQETQYF. Written as DNA, the CDR3 is TGTGCCAGCACCCTTAGCGGGACGCAAGAGACCCAGTACTTC.

A few counts support this clonotype. The chain uses TRBV20-1 and TRBJ1-1; the D gene is possibly TRBD1 (6 bases). The CDR3 contains 12 residues. CDR1 and CDR2 (germline): DFQATT, SNEGSKA (reference sequence). V dropped 8 bases and J dropped 2 bases, with 12 bases sitting between them. The CDR3 bases are TGCAGTACACGACAGGCTAACACTGAAGCTTTCTTT. Translated, it gives CSTRQANTEAFF.

Only a few counts were recorded for this clonotype. V usage is TRBV9 and J usage is TRBJ2-1, with TRBD2 matching 12 bases. In germline, CDR1 is SGDLS, CDR2 YYNGEE. The CDR3 extends over 16 amino acids. V shed 0 bases and J 8 bases; nucleotides not matched to a gene: 6. The CDR3 loop is CASSVALAGGRDEQFF. The DNA for the CDR3 is TGTGCCAGCAGCGTAGCTCTAGCGGGAGGGAGGGATGAGCAGTTCTTC.

This clonotype has only a few counts. The rearrangement uses TRBV9 and TRBJ2-1; D perhaps matches TRBD1 (5 bases). CDR1 and CDR2 (germline): SGDLS, YYNGEE. The CDR3 is 13 residues long. V lost 0 bases and J 10 bases, leaving 11 bases between the germline ends. The CDR3 sequence is CASSVAPQVEQFF. The CDR3 bases are TGTGCCAGCAGCGTAGCCCCACAGGTGGAGCAGTTCTTC.

This clonotype was seen just once. The gene calls are TRBV12-3 or TRBV12-4 and TRBJ1-1; TRBD1 is a possible D gene (6 bases). This CDR3 has 14 residues. The V end was cut by 3 bases, the J end by 7 bases, with 15 bases between. The CDR3 DNA sequence: TGTGCCAGCAGTTTCTCGTGGGGGCGGGGTGAAGCTTTCTTT. Its translation: CASSFSWGRGEAFF.

The chain combines TRBV6-2 or TRBV6-3 with TRBJ2-5; weak D call: TRBD2 (5 bases). The CDR3 sequence is 14 residues long. V was trimmed by 6 bases and J by 11 bases, leaving 22 bases between them. Germline loops: CDR1 MNHEY, CDR2 SVGEGT. This CDR3 is CASSNSGLFNEQYF. The CDR3 DNA reads as TGTGCCAGCAGCAACTCAGGACTCTTCAATGAGCAGTACTTC.

This clonotype occurred a few times. Here the CDR3 DNA reads TGTGCCAGCTCACCGCCTCTAGCGGGAGCCTACGAGCAGTACTTC. This gives the protein CASSPPLAGAYEQYF. The V call is TRBV18, the J call TRBJ2-7, with TRBD2 identical over 10 bases. In germline, CDR1 is KGHSH, CDR2 LQKENI. V lost 3 bases, J lost 2 bases, and 4 bases stayed unmatched. CDR3 length: 15 residues.

The chain uses TRBV7-9 and TRBJ2-2; D is uncertain. In germline, CDR1 is SEHNR, CDR2 FQNEAQ (reference sequence). CDR3 length: 16 residues. V lost 3 bases and J lost 2, with 13 bases in between. CDR3 coding DNA: TGTGCCAGCAGCTTTACAGCCTCGATCAACACCGGGGAGCTGTTTTTT. Translated, it gives CASSFTASINTGELFF.

This sequence joins TRBV4-1 and TRBJ2-7; the match to TRBD2 covers 13 bases. V shed 0 bases and J 4 bases; nucleotides not matched to a gene: 3. The V gene's germline CDR1 is MGHRA and CDR2 YSYEKL. This CDR3 comprises 16 residues. The CDR3 nucleotides read TGCGCCAGCAGCCAAGATCTGACTAGCGGGAGGTACGAGCAGTACTTC. Translating it yields CASSQDLTSGRYEQYF.

The chain has TRBV29-1 and TRBJ1-5, with D perhaps TRBD1 (5 bases). Germline CDR1 is SQVTM and CDR2 is ANQGSEA. V was pared by 7 bases and J by 7 bases, with 20 bases between. CDR3 length: 14 amino acids. CDR3 sequence reads: CSASIGTAGQPQHF. The DNA of the CDR3 is TGCAGCGCCAGTATTGGGACGGCTGGCCAGCCCCAGCATTTT.

The genes are TRBV18 and TRBJ2-3; maybe TRBD1 (5 bases). Trimming pared 7 bases from V and 1 base from J, leaving 12 bases between. The CDR3 contains 14 residues. Germline assignment: CDR1 KGHSH and CDR2 LQKENI. The CDR3 nucleotides read TGTGCCAGCTTCCCTTTGGGGCGCACAGATACGCAGTATTTT. This encodes CASFPLGRTDTQYF.

V usage is TRBV28 and J usage is TRBJ2-4; D unresolved. The J call may be faulty, since TRBJ2-7 better matches the DNA end. CDR3 length: 13 amino acids. CDR1 and CDR2 (germline): MDHEN, SYDVKM. The CDR3 region has the DNA TGTGCCAGCAGTTTATGGGCGGCGTACGAGCAGTACTTC. It translates to CASSLWAAYEQYF.

The sample holds a few counts of this clonotype. The J gene is TRBJ1-2, the V gene TRBV5-1, with no clear D. V gave up 3 bases and J gave up 5 bases, with 14 bases separating them. This CDR3 region has 14 residues. Germline loops: CDR1 SGHRS, CDR2 YFSETQ. CDR3 residues: CASSSLSREYGYTF. In DNA, the CDR3 is TGCGCCAGCAGCTCGCTCTCCAGAGAGTATGGCTACACCTTC.

This clonotype was seen just once. The CDR3 is CASSWQGYYTF. The DNA of the CDR3 is TGCGCCAGCAGCTGGCAGGGATACTACACCTTC. V usage is TRBV5-1 and J usage is TRBJ1-2, with D maybe TRBD1 (5 bases). Germline lookup yields CDR1 SGHRS and CDR2 YFSETQ. V lost 3 bases to trimming and J lost 10 bases, with 10 bases between them. The CDR3 sequence is 11 residues long.